The present entry profiles one T cell receptor (beta chain) with its context. Its antigen is still unknown. There was relapse after autologous stem cell transplantation in every patient, and there was variation in brentuximab vedotin exposure. The data were taken from a study of PD-1 blockade in classical Hodgkin lymphoma. The repertoire was sequenced with immunoSEQ multiplex PCR; TCRdb's copy has only in-frame clones and lacks some. The repertoire holds 25,000 to 40,000 clones, roughly four fifths seen once, with about 32% in the top ten. General study points: Repertoires differed for reasons still undefined, possibly disease activity or prior therapy. Significantly greater TCR diversity emerged by C4D1 in CD4+ cells but not CD8+ cells. When set against healthy donors, newly diagnosed patients were reported to show lower baseline TCR diversity.

The CDR3 spans 18 residues. V lost 4 bases and J 0 bases, leaving 18 bases between the germline ends. Germline V gene sequence: CDR1 PRHDT, CDR2 FYEKMQ (reference sequence). This receptor was taken from a human donor with classical Hodgkin lymphoma. This chain joins TRBV13 and TRBJ2-2; possibly TRBD2 for D (6 bases). Sequenced material: peripheral blood mononuclear cells (PBMCs), taken at baseline. CDR3 region: CASSSSQIAESNTGELFF. CDR3 DNA sequence: TGTGCCAGCAGCTCCTCTCAAATAGCGGAGTCGAACACCGGGGAGCTGTTTTTT.